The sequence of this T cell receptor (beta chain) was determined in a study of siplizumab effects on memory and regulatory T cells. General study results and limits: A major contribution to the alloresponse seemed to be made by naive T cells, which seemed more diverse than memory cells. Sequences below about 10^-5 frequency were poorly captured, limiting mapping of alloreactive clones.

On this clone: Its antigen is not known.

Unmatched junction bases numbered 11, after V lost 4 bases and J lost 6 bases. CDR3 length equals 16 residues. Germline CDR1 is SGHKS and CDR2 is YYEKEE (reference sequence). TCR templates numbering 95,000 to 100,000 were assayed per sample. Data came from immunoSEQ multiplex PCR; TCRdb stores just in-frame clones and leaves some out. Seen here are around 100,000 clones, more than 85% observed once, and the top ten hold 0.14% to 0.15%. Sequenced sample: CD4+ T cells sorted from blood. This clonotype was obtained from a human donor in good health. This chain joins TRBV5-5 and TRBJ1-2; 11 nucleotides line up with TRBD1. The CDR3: CASSGQGAALGDGYTF. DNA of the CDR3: TGTGCCAGCAGCGGACAGGGGGCGGCCCTCGGAGATGGCTACACCTTC. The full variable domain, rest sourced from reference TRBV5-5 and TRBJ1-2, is DAGVTQSPTHLIKTRGQQVTLRCSPISGHKSVSWYQQVLGQGPQFIFQYYEKEERGRGNFPDRFSARQFPNYSSELNVNALLLGDSALYLCASSGQGAALGDGYTFGSGTRLTVV.